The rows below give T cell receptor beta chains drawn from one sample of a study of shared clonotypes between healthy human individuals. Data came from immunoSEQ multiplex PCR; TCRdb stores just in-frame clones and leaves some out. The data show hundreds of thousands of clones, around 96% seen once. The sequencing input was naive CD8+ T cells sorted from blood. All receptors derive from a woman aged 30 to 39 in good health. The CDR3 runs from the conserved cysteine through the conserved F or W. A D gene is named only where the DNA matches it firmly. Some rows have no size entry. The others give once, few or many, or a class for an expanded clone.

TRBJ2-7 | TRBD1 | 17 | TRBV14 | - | CASSQGDTGGIWYEQYF | TGTGCCAGCAGCCAAGGGGATACAGGGGGGATATGGTACGAGCAGTACTTC
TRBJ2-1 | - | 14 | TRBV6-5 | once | CASSYGSQGNEQFF | TGTGCCAGCAGTTACGGTTCACAAGGCAATGAGCAGTTCTTC
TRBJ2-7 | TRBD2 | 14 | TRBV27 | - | CASSLIAGAYEQYF | TGTGCCAGCAGTTTAATAGCGGGAGCTTACGAGCAGTACTTC
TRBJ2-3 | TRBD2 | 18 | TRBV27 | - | CASSFLAGASGDTDTQYF | TGTGCCAGCAGTTTTCTAGCGGGGGCTTCGGGTGACACAGATACGCAGTATTTT
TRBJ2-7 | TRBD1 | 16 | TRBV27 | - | CASSFTRDRGSYEQYF | TGTGCCAGCAGTTTTACAAGGGACAGGGGGTCCTACGAGCAGTACTTC
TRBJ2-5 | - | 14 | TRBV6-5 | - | CASNPYGAQETQYF | TGTGCCAGCAACCCATACGGGGCTCAAGAGACCCAGTACTTC
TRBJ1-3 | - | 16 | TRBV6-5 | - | CASSYRPDGVGNTIYF | TGTGCCAGCAGTTACCGACCGGACGGAGTTGGAAACACCATATATTTT
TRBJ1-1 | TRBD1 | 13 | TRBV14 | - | CASKDRGSPEAFF | TGTGCCAGCAAGGACAGGGGGAGTCCTGAAGCTTTCTTT
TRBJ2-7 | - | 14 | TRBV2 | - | CASRWKEGSYEQYF | TGTGCCAGCAGATGGAAGGAAGGGTCCTACGAGCAGTACTTC
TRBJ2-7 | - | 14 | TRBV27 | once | CASSFAGLSNEQYF | TGTGCCAGCAGCTTTGCGGGGCTCAGCAACGAGCAGTACTTC
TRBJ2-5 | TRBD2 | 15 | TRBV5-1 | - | CASSPRGGYGETQYF | TGCGCCAGCAGCCCCCGGGGGGGGTACGGGGAGACCCAGTACTTC
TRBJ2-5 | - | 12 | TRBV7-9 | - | CASSSQEETQYF | TGTGCCAGCAGTTCGCAGGAAGAGACCCAGTACTTC
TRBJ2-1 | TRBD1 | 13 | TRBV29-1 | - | CSVEGQGNYEQFF | TGCAGCGTTGAGGGACAGGGAAACTATGAGCAGTTCTTC
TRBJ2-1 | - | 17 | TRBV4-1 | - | CASSHPFRDASYNEQFF | TGCGCCAGCAGCCACCCGTTCCGGGACGCCTCCTACAATGAGCAGTTCTTC
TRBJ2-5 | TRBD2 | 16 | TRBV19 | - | CASSMGLAGNQETQYF | TGTGCCAGTAGTATGGGGCTAGCGGGGAACCAAGAGACCCAGTACTTC
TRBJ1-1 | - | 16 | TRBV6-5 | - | CASSYSSWTVNTEAFF | TGTGCCAGCAGTTACTCCTCTTGGACGGTGAACACTGAAGCTTTCTTT
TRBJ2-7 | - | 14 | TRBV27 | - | CASSLGRGVYEQYF | TGTGCCAGCAGTTTGGGACGGGGTGTCTACGAGCAGTACTTC
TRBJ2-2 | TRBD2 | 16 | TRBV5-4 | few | CASSLSLAGDTGELFF | TGTGCCAGCAGCTTGAGCCTAGCGGGAGACACCGGGGAGCTGTTTTTT
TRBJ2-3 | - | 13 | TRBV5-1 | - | CASSFRSTDTQYF | TGCGCCAGCAGCTTTCGGAGCACAGATACGCAGTATTTT
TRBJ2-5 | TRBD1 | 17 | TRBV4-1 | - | CASSQDEETGVAETQYF | TGCGCCAGCAGCCAAGATGAGGAGACAGGGGTTGCCGAGACCCAGTACTTC
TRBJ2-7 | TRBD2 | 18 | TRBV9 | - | CASSAAGTSGKEPHEQYF | TGTGCCAGCAGCGCGGCCGGGACTAGCGGGAAAGAGCCCCACGAGCAGTACTTC
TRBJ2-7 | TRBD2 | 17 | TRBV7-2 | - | CASSLAGWREGPYEQYF | TGTGCCAGCAGCTTAGCGGGGTGGCGGGAGGGCCCCTACGAGCAGTACTTC
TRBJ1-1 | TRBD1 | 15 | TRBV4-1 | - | CASSQFDRGRTEAFF | TGCGCCAGCAGCCAATTCGACAGGGGGCGAACTGAAGCTTTCTTT